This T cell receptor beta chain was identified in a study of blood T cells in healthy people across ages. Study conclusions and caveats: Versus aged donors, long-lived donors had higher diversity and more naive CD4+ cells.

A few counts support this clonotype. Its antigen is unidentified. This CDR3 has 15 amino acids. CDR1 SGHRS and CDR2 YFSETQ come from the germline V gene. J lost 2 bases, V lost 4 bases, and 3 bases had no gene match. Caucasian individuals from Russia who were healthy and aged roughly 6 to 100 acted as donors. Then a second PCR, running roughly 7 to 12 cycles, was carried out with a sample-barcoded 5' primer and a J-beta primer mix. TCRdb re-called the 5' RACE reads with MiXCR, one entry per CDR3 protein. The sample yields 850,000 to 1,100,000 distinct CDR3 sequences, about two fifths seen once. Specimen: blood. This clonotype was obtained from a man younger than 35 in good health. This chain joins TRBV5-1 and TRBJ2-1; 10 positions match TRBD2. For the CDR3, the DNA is TGCGCCAGCAGCACAGCGGGGGGGACCTACAATGAGCAGTTCTTC. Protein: CASSTAGGTYNEQFF.